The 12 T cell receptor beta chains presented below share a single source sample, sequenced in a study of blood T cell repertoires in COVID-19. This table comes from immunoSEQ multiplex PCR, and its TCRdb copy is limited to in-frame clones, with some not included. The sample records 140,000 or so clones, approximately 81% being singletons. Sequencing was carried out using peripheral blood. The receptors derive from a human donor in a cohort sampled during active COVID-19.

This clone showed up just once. The CDR3 spells CASSYASHEQYF. CDR3 bases: TGTGCCAGCAGTTACGCTAGCCACGAGCAGTACTTC. This chain uses TRBV6-2 or TRBV6-3 with TRBJ2-7, with a tentative D call TRBD2 (5 bases). The CDR3 covers 12 residues. Trimming cost V 2 bases and J 5 bases, with 7 bases left between them. Germline values: CDR1 MNHEY, CDR2 SVGEGT.

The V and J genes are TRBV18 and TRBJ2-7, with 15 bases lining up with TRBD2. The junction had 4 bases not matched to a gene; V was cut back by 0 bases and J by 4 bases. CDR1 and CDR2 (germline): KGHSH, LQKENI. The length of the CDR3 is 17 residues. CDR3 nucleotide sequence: TGTGCCAGCTCACCACCCCGGACTAGCGGGAGGGGATACGAGCAGTACTTC. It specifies CASSPPRTSGRGYEQYF.

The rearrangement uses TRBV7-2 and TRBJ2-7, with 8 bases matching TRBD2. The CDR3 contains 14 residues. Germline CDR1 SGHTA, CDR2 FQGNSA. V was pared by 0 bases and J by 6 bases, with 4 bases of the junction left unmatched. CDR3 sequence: CASSLASGGAEQYF. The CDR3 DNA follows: TGTGCCAGCAGCTTAGCGAGCGGGGGCGCCGAGCAGTACTTC.

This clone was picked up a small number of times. This CDR3 reads CASSQGPSTDTQYF. The CDR3 nucleotides are TGTGCCAGCAGTCAGGGCCCTAGCACAGATACGCAGTATTTT. The chain is built from TRBV2 and TRBJ2-3; D possibly corresponds to TRBD1 (5 bases). The V gene's germline CDR1 is SNHLY and CDR2 FYNNEI. The CDR3 runs 14 residues. V lost 5 bases, J lost 0 bases, and 9 bases lay in between.

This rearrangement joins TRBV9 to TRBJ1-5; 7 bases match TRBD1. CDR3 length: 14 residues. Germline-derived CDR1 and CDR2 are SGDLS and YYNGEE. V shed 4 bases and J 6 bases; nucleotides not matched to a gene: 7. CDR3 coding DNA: TGTGCCAGCAGCAGGGACAGTGGTAGTCAGCCCCAGCATTTT. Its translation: CASSRDSGSQPQHF. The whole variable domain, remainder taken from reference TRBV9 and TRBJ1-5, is DSGVTQTPKHLITATGQRVTLRCSPRSGDLSVYWYQQSLDQGLQFLIQYYNGEERAKGNILERFSAQQFPDLHSELNLSSLELGDSALYFCASSRDSGSQPQHFGDGTRLSIL.

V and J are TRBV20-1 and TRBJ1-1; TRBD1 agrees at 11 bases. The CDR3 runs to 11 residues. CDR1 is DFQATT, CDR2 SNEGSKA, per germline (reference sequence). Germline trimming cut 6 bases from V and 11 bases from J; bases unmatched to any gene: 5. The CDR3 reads CSAADRGHAFF. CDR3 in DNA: TGCAGTGCCGCGGACAGGGGGCATGCTTTCTTT.

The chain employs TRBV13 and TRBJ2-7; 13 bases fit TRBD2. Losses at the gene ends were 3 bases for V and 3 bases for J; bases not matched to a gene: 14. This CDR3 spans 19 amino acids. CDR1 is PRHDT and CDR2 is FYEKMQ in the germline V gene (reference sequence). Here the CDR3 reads CASSFRVPGLAGRGYEQYF. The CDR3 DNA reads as TGTGCCAGCAGCTTTCGGGTCCCGGGACTAGCGGGGAGGGGCTACGAGCAGTACTTC.

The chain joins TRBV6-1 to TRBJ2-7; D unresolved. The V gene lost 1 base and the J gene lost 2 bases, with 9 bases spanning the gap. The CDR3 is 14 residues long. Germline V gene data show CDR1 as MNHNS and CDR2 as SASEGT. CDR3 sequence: CASSEGRGTYEQYF. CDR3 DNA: TGTGCCAGCAGTGAAGGGCGCGGAACCTACGAGCAGTACTTC.

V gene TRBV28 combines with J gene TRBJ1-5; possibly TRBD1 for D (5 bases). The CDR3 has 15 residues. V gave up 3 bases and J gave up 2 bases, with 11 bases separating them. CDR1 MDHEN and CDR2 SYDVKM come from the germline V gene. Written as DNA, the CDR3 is TGTGCCAGCAGTTTGGCGGGGGTGGGCAATCAGCCCCAGCATTTT. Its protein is CASSLAGVGNQPQHF.

CDR3 in DNA: TGTGCCAGCTCACCACGATCACTAGCGGGAGGGGGATCCTACGAGCAGTACTTC. Protein sequence: CASSPRSLAGGGSYEQYF. The rearrangement uses TRBV18 and TRBJ2-7, with 13 bases identical to TRBD2. Trimming cost V 1 base and J 1 base; bases outside gene matches: 7. The CDR3 totals 18 residues. From germline, CDR1 is KGHSH and CDR2 LQKENI.

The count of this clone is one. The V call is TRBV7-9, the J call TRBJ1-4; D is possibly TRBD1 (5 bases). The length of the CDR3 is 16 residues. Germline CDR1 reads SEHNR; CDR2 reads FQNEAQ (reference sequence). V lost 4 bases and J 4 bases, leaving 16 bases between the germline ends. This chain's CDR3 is CASSSGSGGLNEKLFF. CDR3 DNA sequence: TGTGCCAGCAGCTCCGGAAGCGGGGGACTTAATGAAAAACTGTTTTTT.

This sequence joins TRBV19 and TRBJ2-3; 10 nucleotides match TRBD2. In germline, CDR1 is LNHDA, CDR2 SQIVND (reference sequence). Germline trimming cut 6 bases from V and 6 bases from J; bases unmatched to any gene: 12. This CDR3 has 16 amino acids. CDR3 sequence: CASSMGAGGPVDTQYF. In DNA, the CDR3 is TGTGCCAGTAGCATGGGAGCGGGAGGGCCGGTGGATACGCAGTATTTT.